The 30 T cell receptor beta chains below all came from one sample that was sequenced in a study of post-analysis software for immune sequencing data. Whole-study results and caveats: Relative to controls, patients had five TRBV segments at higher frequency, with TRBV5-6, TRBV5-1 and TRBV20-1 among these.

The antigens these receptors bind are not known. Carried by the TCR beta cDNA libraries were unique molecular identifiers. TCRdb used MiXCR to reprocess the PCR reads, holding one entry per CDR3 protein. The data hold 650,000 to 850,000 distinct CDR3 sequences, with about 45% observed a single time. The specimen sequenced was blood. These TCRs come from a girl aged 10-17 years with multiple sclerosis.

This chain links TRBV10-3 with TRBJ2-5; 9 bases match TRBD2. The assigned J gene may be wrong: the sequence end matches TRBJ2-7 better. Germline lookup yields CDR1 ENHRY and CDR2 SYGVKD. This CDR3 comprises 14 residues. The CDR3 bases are TGTGCCATCAGTGGACTAGCGGTAGCCTACGAGCAGTACTTC. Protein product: CAISGLAVAYEQYF.

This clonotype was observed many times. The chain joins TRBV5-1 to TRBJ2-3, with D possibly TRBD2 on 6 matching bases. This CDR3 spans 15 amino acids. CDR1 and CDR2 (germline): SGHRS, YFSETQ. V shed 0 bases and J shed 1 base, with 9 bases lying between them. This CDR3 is CASSLDGSGTDTQYF. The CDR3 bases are TGCGCCAGCAGCTTGGACGGGAGCGGCACAGATACGCAGTATTTT.

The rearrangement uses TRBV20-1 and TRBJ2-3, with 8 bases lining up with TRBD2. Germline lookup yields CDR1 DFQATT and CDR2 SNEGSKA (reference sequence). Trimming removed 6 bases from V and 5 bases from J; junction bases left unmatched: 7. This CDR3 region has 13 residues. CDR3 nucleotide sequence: TGCAGTGCCTATTCGGGACTAGTAGATACGCAGTATTTT. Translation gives CSAYSGLVDTQYF.

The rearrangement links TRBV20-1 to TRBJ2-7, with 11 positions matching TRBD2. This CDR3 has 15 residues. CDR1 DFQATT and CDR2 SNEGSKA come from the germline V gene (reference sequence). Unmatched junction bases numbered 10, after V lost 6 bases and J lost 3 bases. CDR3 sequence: CSALAGGRGVYEQYF. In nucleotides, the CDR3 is TGCAGTGCCTTAGCGGGAGGGAGAGGGGTCTACGAGCAGTACTTC.

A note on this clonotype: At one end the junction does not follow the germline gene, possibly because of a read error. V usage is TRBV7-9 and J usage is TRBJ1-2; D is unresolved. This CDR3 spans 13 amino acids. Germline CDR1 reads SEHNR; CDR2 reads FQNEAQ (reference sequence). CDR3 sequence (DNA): TGTGCCAGCAGCTCGCTAGCTAACCATGGCTACACCTTC. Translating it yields CASSSLANHGYTF.

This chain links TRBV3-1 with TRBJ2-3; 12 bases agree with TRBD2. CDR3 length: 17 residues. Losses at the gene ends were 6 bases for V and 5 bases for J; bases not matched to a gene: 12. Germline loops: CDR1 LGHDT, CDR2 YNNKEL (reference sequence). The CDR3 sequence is CASSGLTSGRPRDTQYF. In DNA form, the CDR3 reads TGTGCCAGCAGTGGATTGACTAGCGGGAGACCCAGAGATACGCAGTATTTT.

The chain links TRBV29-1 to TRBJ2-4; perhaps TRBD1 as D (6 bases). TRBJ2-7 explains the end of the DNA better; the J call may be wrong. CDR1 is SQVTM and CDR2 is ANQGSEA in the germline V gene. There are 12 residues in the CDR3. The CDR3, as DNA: TGCAGCGTCTTTCAGGACAGTTACGAGCAGTACTTC. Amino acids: CSVFQDSYEQYF.

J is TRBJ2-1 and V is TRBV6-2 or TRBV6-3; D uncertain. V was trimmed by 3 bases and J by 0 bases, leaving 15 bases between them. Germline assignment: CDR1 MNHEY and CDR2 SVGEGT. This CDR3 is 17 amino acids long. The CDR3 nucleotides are TGTGCCAGCAGTTATTCAATGGACCTCAACTCCTACAATGAGCAGTTCTTC. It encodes CASSYSMDLNSYNEQFF.

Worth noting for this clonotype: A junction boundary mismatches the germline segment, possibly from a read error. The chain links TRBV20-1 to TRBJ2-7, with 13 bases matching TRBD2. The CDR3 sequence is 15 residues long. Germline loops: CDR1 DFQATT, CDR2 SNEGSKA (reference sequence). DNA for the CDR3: TGCAGTACTAGAGATAGACTAGCGGGAGGCTACGAGCAGTACTTC. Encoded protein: CSTRDRLAGGYEQYF.

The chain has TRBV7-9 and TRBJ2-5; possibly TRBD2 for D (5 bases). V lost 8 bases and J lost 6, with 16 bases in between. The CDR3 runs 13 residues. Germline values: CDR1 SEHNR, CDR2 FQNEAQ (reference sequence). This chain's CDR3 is CASGPVLAKTQYF. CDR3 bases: TGTGCCAGCGGTCCCGTCTTAGCGAAGACCCAGTACTTC.

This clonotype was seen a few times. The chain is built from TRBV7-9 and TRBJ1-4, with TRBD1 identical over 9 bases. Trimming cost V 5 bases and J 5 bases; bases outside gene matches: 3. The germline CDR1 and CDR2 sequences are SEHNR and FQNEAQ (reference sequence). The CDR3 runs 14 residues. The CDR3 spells CASSNGQGNEKLFF. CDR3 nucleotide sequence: TGTGCCAGCAGCAACGGACAGGGGAATGAAAAACTGTTTTTT.

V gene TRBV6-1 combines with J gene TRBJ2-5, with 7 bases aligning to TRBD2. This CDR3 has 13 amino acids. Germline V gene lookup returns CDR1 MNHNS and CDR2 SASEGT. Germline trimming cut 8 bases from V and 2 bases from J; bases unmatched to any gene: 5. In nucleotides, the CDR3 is TGTGCCAGCTGGACTAGAGGTCAAGAGACCCAGTACTTC. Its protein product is CASWTRGQETQYF.

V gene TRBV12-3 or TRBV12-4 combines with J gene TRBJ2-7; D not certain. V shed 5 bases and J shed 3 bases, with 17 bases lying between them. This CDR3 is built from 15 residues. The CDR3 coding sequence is TGTGCCAGCAGTAGGTTAGCTTCCGCGAGCTACGAGCAGTACTTC. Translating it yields CASSRLASASYEQYF.

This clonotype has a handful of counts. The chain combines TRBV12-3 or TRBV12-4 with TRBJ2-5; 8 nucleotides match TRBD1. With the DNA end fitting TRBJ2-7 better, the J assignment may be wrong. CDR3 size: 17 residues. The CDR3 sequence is CASSPYTDRAGSDEQYF. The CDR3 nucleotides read TGTGCCAGCAGTCCATACACGGACAGGGCGGGATCCGACGAGCAGTACTTC.

The CDR3 DNA reads TGTGCCAGCAGCCGCATTATCAGGGAGCTGTTTTTT. The encoded protein is CASSRIIRELFF. The chain links TRBV7-9 to TRBJ2-2, with D unclear. With 5 bases removed from V and 9 bases from J, the gap between germline ends came to 10 bases. The length of the CDR3 is 12 residues. CDR1 is SEHNR and CDR2 is FQNEAQ in the germline V gene (reference sequence).

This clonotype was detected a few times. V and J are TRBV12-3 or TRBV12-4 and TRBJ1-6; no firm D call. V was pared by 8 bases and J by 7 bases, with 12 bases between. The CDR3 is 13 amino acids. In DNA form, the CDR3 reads TGTGCCAGCTGTCGGAAGGGCAATTCACCCCTCCACTTT. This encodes CASCRKGNSPLHF.

CDR3: CASSVVGFGGHEQFF. CDR3 nucleotide sequence: TGTGCCAGCAGCGTAGTAGGTTTTGGAGGGCATGAGCAGTTCTTC. V usage is TRBV9 and J usage is TRBJ2-1; tentatively, D is TRBD2 (6 bases). Between the trimmed V and J ends, which lost 0 bases and 8 bases, there was a span of 15 bases. The V gene's germline CDR1 is SGDLS and CDR2 YYNGEE. The CDR3 covers 15 residues.

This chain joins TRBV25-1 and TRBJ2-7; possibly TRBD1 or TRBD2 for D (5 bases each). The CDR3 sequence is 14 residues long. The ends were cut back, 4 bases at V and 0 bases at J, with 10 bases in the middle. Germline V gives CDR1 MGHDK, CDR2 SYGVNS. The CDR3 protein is CASSGDGPSYEQYF. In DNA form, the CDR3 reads TGTGCCAGCAGTGGGGACGGACCCTCCTACGAGCAGTACTTC.

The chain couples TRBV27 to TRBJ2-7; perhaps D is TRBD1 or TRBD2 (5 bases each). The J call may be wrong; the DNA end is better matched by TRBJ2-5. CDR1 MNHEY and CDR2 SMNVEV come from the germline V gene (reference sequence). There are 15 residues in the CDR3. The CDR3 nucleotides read TGTGCCAGCAACCTAAGGTGGGGGAGCGACGAGACCCAGTACTTC. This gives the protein CASNLRWGSDETQYF.

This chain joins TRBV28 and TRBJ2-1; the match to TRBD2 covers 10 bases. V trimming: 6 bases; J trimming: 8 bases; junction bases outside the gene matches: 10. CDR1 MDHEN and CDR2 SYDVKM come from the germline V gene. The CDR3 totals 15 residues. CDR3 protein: CASRSLAGVSDEQFF. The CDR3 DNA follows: TGTGCCAGCAGGAGCCTAGCGGGAGTATCTGATGAGCAGTTCTTC. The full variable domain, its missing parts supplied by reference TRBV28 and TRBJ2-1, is DVKVTQSSRYLVKRTGEKVFLECVQDMDHENMFWYRQDPGLGLRLIYFSYDVKMKEKGDIPEGYSVSREKKERFSLILESASTNQTSMYLCASRSLAGVSDEQFFGPGTRLTVL.

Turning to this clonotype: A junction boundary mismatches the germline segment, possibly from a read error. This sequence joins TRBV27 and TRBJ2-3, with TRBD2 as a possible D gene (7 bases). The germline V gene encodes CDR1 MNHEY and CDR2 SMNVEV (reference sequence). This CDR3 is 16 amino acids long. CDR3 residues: CASGLRRGGKTDTQYF. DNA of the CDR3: TGTGCCAGCGGTTTAAGGCGCGGGGGCAAAACAGATACGCAGTATTTT.

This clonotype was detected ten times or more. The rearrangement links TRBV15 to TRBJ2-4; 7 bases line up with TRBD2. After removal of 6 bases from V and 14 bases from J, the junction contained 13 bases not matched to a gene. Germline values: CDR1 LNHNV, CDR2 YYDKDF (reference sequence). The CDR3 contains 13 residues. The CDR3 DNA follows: TGTGCCACCAGTCTTGTGGCGGGAGAAGGGGAGTACTTC. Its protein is CATSLVAGEGEYF.

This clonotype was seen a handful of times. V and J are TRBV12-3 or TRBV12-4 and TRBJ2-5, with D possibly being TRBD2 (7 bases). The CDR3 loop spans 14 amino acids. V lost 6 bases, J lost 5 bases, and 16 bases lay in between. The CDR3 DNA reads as TGTGCCAGCAGAGCGCTAGGGGGAGGGGAGACCCAGTACTTC. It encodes CASRALGGGETQYF.

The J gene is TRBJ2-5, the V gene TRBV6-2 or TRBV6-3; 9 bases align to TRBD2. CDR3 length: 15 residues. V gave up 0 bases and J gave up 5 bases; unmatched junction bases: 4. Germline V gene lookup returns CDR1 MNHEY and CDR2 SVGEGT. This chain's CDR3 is CASSYSRTSAETQYF. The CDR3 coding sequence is TGTGCCAGCAGTTACTCGAGGACTAGCGCGGAGACCCAGTACTTC.

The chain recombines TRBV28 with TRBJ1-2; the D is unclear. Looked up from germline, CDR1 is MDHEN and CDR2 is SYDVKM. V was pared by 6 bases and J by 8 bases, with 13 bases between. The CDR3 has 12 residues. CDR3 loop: CASRSGVGGYTF. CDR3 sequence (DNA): TGTGCCAGCAGGTCCGGGGTAGGGGGCTACACCTTC.

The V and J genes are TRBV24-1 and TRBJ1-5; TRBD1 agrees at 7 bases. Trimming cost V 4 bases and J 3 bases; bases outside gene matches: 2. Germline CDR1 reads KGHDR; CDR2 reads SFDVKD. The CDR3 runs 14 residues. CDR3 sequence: CATSEGQSNQPQHF. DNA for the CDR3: TGTGCCACCAGTGAGGGACAGTCCAATCAGCCCCAGCATTTT.

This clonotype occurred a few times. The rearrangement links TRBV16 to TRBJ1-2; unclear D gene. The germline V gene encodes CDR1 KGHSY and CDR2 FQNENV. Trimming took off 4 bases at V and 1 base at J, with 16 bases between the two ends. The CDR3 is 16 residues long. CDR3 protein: CASSPGGPTNNYGYTF. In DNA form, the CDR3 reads TGTGCCAGCAGCCCCGGAGGGCCCACCAATAACTATGGCTACACCTTC. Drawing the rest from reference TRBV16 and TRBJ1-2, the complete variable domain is GEEVAQTPKHLVRGEGQKAKLYCAPIKGHSYVFWYQQVLKNEFKFLISFQNENVFDETGMPKERFSAKCLPNSPCSLEIQATKLEDSAVYFCASSPGGPTNNYGYTFGSGTRLTVV.

The CDR3: CATSKAKEQFF. CDR3 DNA sequence: TGTGCCACCAGCAAAGCGAAAGAGCAGTTCTTC. V gene TRBV15 combines with J gene TRBJ2-1; no clear D gene. From germline, CDR1 is LNHNV and CDR2 YYDKDF (reference sequence). This CDR3 spans 11 amino acids. V was pared by 4 bases and J by 10 bases, with 8 bases between.

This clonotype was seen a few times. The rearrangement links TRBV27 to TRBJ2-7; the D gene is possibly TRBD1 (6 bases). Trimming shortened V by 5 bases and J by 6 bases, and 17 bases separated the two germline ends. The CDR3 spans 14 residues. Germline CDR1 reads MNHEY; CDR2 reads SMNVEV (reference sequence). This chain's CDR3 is CASSPTGQWGEQYF. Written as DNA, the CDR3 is TGTGCCAGCAGTCCAACGGGACAATGGGGCGAGCAGTACTTC.

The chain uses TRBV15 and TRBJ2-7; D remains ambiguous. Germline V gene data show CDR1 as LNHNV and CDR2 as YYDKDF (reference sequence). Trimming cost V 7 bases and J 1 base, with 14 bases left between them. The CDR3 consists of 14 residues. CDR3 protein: CATIPNYGSYEQYF. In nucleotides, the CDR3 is TGTGCCACCATCCCTAACTACGGGTCCTACGAGCAGTACTTC.